Presented here are 25 T cell receptor beta chains from one specimen sequenced in a study of shared clonotypes between healthy human individuals. Method: immunoSEQ multiplex PCR; TCRdb's copy keeps in-frame clones and lacks some. The data show over a million clones, with more than 95% seen just once and roughly 1.2% held by the top ten. Sequenced input: naive CD4+ T cells sorted from blood. Specified subset: CD45RA+ positively selected. The receptors derive from a man aged 30 to 39 in good health.

The chain is built from TRBV5-1 and TRBJ1-4; tentative D call: TRBD1 (6 bases). The V and J ends lost 2 bases and 5 bases respectively, with 13 bases between them. This CDR3 contains 15 residues. CDR1 is SGHRS and CDR2 is YFSETQ in the germline V gene. CDR3 DNA sequence: TGCGCCAGCAGCTTAACAGGGCAGGGCAATGAAAAACTGTTTTTT. Translation: CASSLTGQGNEKLFF.

On this clone: Other nucleotide sequences in the sample specify the same CDR3. V and J are TRBV30 and TRBJ2-7, with 7 nucleotides matching TRBD2. Germline V gene data show CDR1 as GTSNPN and CDR2 as SVGIG (reference sequence). V dropped 2 bases and J dropped 4; count of bases not matched to a gene: 2. This CDR3 has 12 amino acids. CDR3 region: CAWSSGGYEQYF. The CDR3 DNA follows: TGTGCCTGGAGTTCGGGGGGTTACGAGCAGTACTTC.

Only one count was recorded for this clone. This sequence joins TRBV29-1 and TRBJ2-3; D unresolved. The length of the CDR3 is 11 residues. Germline loops: CDR1 SQVTM, CDR2 ANQGSEA. The ends were cut back, 6 bases at V and 2 bases at J, with 6 bases in the middle. CDR3 coding DNA: TGCAGCGTCCTATACACAGATACGCAGTATTTT. Translated, it gives CSVLYTDTQYF.

The J gene is TRBJ1-4, the V gene TRBV9; D gene unclear. Germline V gene sequence: CDR1 SGDLS, CDR2 YYNGEE. Trimming removed 0 bases from V and 7 bases from J, with 13 bases in between. This CDR3 has 15 amino acids. The CDR3 DNA sequence: TGTGCCAGCAGCGTAGACGGCCGACTTAGTGAAAAACTGTTTTTT. This sequence encodes CASSVDGRLSEKLFF.

The CDR3 DNA is TGTGCCAGCATGGGGAACAACAATGAGCAGTTCTTC. Residues: CASMGNNNEQFF. This chain uses TRBV5-4 with TRBJ2-1; D is ambiguous. CDR3 length equals 12 residues. Germline CDR1 is SGHNT and CDR2 is YYREEE (reference sequence). Trimming cost V 6 bases and J 5 bases, with 9 bases left between them. The variable domain in full, with the rest retrieved from reference TRBV5-4 and TRBJ2-1, is ETGVTQSPTHLIKTRGQQVTLRCSSQSGHNTVSWYQQALGQGPQFIFQYYREEENGRGNFPPRFSGLQFPNYSSELNVNALELDDSALYLCASMGNNNEQFFGPGTRLTVL.

This clone appeared once. The chain recombines TRBV27 with TRBJ2-7, with 9 bases aligning to TRBD2. Germline lookup yields CDR1 MNHEY and CDR2 SMNVEV (reference sequence). The CDR3 runs 16 residues. V dropped 3 bases and J dropped 2; count of bases not matched to a gene: 8. In DNA, the CDR3 is TGTGCCAGCAGTTTCTTCGGTAGCGGGAGCACCTACGAGCAGTACTTC. Translating it yields CASSFFGSGSTYEQYF.

The J gene is TRBJ1-5, the V gene TRBV28; unclear D gene. Trimming pared 6 bases from V and 5 bases from J, leaving 11 bases between. The germline V gene encodes CDR1 MDHEN and CDR2 SYDVKM. The CDR3 is 13 amino acids. CDR3 nucleotides: TGTGCCAGCAGCCTGGGTACGGATCAGCCCCAGCATTTT. It codes for CASSLGTDQPQHF.

The chain has TRBV7-2 and TRBJ2-7; the D call may be TRBD1 or TRBD2 (6 bases each). The CDR3 contains 17 residues. Germline CDR1 is SGHTA and CDR2 is FQGNSA. V was cut by 1 base and J by 7 bases, with 23 bases left in between. The CDR3 sequence: CASSLDRPGVRGGEQYF. CDR3 DNA: TGTGCCAGCAGCTTAGATAGGCCCGGGGTCCGAGGGGGGGAGCAGTACTTC. Complete variable domain (other parts from reference TRBV7-2 and TRBJ2-7): GAGVSQSPSNKVTEKGKDVELRCDPISGHTALYWYRQSLGQGLEFLIYFQGNSAPDKSGLPSDRFSAERTGGSVSTLTIQRTQQEDSAVYLCASSLDRPGVRGGEQYFGPGTRLTVT.

The rearrangement links TRBV23-1 to TRBJ2-5; 11 bases are a match to TRBD2. TRBV23-1 is an open reading frame whose function is uncertain. Trimming at V came to 2 bases and at J to 3 bases, leaving 11 bases not matched to a gene. This CDR3 spans 18 amino acids. The CDR3 sequence is CASSQPVYSGRAKETQYF. CDR3 in DNA: TGCGCCAGCAGTCAACCCGTGTATAGCGGGAGGGCCAAAGAGACCCAGTACTTC.

The chain combines TRBV4-3 with TRBJ1-4; D is undetermined. Germline V gene data show CDR1 as LGHNA and CDR2 as YSLEER. The ends were cut back, 0 bases at V and 4 bases at J, with 12 bases in the middle. The CDR3 length is 16 residues. The DNA of the CDR3 is TGCGCCAGCAGCCAAGATTCGTTCGGGAATAATGAAAAACTGTTTTTT. Its translation is CASSQDSFGNNEKLFF.

The CDR3 coding sequence is TGTGCCAGCAGGGAGTCAGGGAACACCGGGGAGCTGTTTTTT. Translating gives CASRESGNTGELFF. The chain recombines TRBV7-2 with TRBJ2-2; D remains unclear. Trimming cost V 6 bases and J 1 base, with 9 bases left between them. CDR3 length equals 14 residues. The V gene's germline CDR1 is SGHTA and CDR2 FQGNSA.

The chain is built from TRBV10-3 and TRBJ2-1, with TRBD2 matching over 9 bases. The length of the CDR3 is 16 residues. V lost 6 bases, J lost 5 bases, and 11 bases stayed unmatched. Germline CDR1 reads ENHRY; CDR2 reads SYGVKD. CDR3 nucleotide sequence: TGTGCCATCAGGGGGGCCTTTATAGCGGGAGACAATGAGCAGTTCTTC. This codes for CAIRGAFIAGDNEQFF.

With respect to this clone: Germline and junction disagree at one end, which may indicate a read error. The rearrangement uses TRBV20-1 and TRBJ2-5, with 9 nucleotides matching TRBD2. Germline CDR1 DFQATT, CDR2 SNEGSKA (reference sequence). The CDR3 loop spans 11 amino acids. This chain's CDR3 is CSAIAGEAQYF. The DNA of the CDR3 is TGCAGTGCGATAGCGGGAGAGGCCCAGTACTTC.

The gene calls are TRBV28 and TRBJ2-2; 10 bases map to TRBD1. V shed 3 bases and J 7 bases; nucleotides not matched to a gene: 5. CDR1 and CDR2 from the germline V gene are MDHEN and SYDVKM. The CDR3 contains 15 residues. This CDR3 is CASSFTGTGVGELFF. CDR3 in DNA: TGTGCCAGCAGTTTTACAGGGACAGGGGTCGGGGAGCTGTTTTTT.

V usage is TRBV25-1 and J usage is TRBJ1-2; D not resolved. Trimming stripped 6 bases from V and 8 bases from J, with 22 bases between. Germline assignment: CDR1 MGHDK and CDR2 SYGVNS. The CDR3 covers 15 residues. The CDR3 region has the DNA TGTGCCAGCAGCCCACCGGGAACAACGTCTATGGGCTACACCTTC. It codes for CASSPPGTTSMGYTF.

Regarding this clone: Other DNA sequences in this sample translate to the same CDR3. The chain employs TRBV9 and TRBJ1-1; tentative D call: TRBD1 (6 bases). V dropped 2 bases and J dropped 1 base, with 9 bases sitting between them. This CDR3 spans 14 amino acids. CDR1 and CDR2 from the germline V gene are SGDLS and YYNGEE. For the CDR3, the DNA is TGTGCCAGCAGCGTCATGACAGGGAACACTGAAGCTTTCTTT. Its protein is CASSVMTGNTEAFF.

The chain joins TRBV5-6 to TRBJ1-2, with 10 bases that match TRBD1. The CDR3 has 15 residues. Germline values: CDR1 SGHDT, CDR2 YYEEEE. Trimming removed 4 bases from V and 4 bases from J; junction bases left unmatched: 7. DNA for the CDR3: TGTGCCAGCAGCCGCCGGGACAGGGGACGCTATGGCTACACCTTC. This gives the protein CASSRRDRGRYGYTF.

This sequence joins TRBV7-9 and TRBJ2-2, with 8 bases fitting TRBD2. V lost 6 bases to trimming and J lost 6 bases; unmatched junction nucleotides: 9. The CDR3 length is 15 residues. Germline V lookup: CDR1 SEHNR, CDR2 FQNEAQ (reference sequence). The CDR3 is CASSFPGLGPGELFF. The DNA for the CDR3 is TGTGCCAGCAGTTTCCCGGGACTAGGTCCCGGGGAGCTGTTTTTT.

The chain is built from TRBV11-2 and TRBJ2-3; D call uncertain. CDR3 length: 13 residues. Trimming stripped 3 bases from V and 7 bases from J, with 11 bases between. Germline CDR1 reads SGHAT; CDR2 reads FQNNGV. The CDR3 nucleotides are TGTGCCAGCAGCTTGGACGCGGCTAATACGCAGTATTTT. This gives the protein CASSLDAANTQYF.

CDR3 sequence: CASSSPGLSHEQYF. Here the CDR3 DNA reads TGTGCCAGTAGTTCTCCGGGACTATCACACGAGCAGTACTTC. The chain has TRBV19 and TRBJ2-7; TRBD2 matches at 7 bases. There are 14 residues in the CDR3. V lost 5 bases, J lost 5 bases, and 9 bases stayed unmatched. Germline CDR1 reads LNHDA; CDR2 reads SQIVND (reference sequence).

The rearrangement joins TRBV6-6 to TRBJ2-2; no definite D call. CDR1 and CDR2 from the germline V gene are MNHNY and SVGAGI (reference sequence). This CDR3 has 16 residues. Between the trimmed V and J ends, which lost 6 bases and 4 bases, there was a span of 18 bases. This chain's CDR3 is CASSPSMANPTGELFF. CDR3 DNA: TGTGCCAGCAGCCCTTCGATGGCTAACCCCACCGGGGAGCTGTTTTTT.

V is TRBV6-5 and J is TRBJ2-2, with TRBD1 identical over 7 bases. The germline V gene encodes CDR1 MNHEY and CDR2 SVGAGI. Unmatched junction bases numbered 5, after V lost 6 bases and J lost 7 bases. The CDR3 is 13 residues long. The CDR3, as DNA: TGTGCCAGCAGACAGGGGTTGGGCGGGGAGCTGTTTTTT. Translating it yields CASRQGLGGELFF.

The chain employs TRBV7-3 and TRBJ2-5; the D is unclear. The CDR3 has 14 residues. V was cut by 2 bases and J by 5 bases, with 12 bases left in between. In germline, CDR1 is SGHTA, CDR2 FQGTGA. CDR3 bases: TGTGCCAGCAGCTTAGGGGTAGGCCGGGAGACCCAGTACTTC. Protein product: CASSLGVGRETQYF.

This clone came up once. The chain employs TRBV9 and TRBJ2-1; 7 bases fit TRBD2. The J segment lost 5 bases and the V segment lost 0 bases, leaving 5 bases of the junction unmatched. The CDR3 totals 15 residues. Germline lookup yields CDR1 SGDLS and CDR2 YYNGEE. CDR3 sequence: CASSVVGLKDNEQFF. CDR3 nucleotide sequence: TGTGCCAGCAGCGTAGTGGGACTAAAAGACAATGAGCAGTTCTTC.

CDR3 sequence: CASSHRLSPTDTQYF. The CDR3 nucleotides read TGTGCCAGCAGTCACCGACTCTCTCCCACAGATACGCAGTATTTT. The V and J genes are TRBV6-1 and TRBJ2-3; D call uncertain. CDR1 and CDR2 from the germline V gene are MNHNS and SASEGT. The CDR3 has 15 amino acids. V was cut by 5 bases and J by 2 bases, with 14 bases left in between.